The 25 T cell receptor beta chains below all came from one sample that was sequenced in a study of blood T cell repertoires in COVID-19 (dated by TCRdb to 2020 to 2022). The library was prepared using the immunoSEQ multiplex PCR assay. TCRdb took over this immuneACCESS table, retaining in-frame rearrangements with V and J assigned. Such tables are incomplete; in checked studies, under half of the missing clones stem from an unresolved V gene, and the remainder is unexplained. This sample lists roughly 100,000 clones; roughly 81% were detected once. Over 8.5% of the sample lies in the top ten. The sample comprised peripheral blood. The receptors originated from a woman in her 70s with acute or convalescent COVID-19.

DNA for the CDR3: TGTGCCAGTAAGTTGTGGGGCGACGGCAGTCAGCCCCAGCATTTT. It yields the protein CASKLWGDGSQPQHF. V usage is TRBV6-5 and J usage is TRBJ1-5; possibly TRBD1 for D (5 bases). The CDR3 loop spans 15 amino acids. V lost 9 bases and J lost 6, with 21 bases in between. The germline V gene encodes CDR1 MNHEY and CDR2 SVGAGI.

The CDR3 spells CASDPGQGASQPQHF. The CDR3 nucleotides are TGTGCCAGCGATCCGGGACAGGGGGCTTCTCAGCCCCAGCATTTT. The chain combines TRBV2 with TRBJ1-5, with 12 nucleotides matching TRBD1. The CDR3 has 15 amino acids. CDR1 is SNHLY and CDR2 is FYNNEI in the germline V gene. The J segment lost 6 bases and the V segment lost 8 bases, leaving 8 bases of the junction unmatched. Full variable domain (remainder filled in from reference TRBV2 and TRBJ1-5): EPEVTQTPSHQVTQMGQEVILRCVPISNHLYFYWYRQILGQKVEFLVSFYNNEISEKSEIFDDQFSVERPDGSNFTLKIRSTKLEDSAMYFCASDPGQGASQPQHFGDGTRLSIL.

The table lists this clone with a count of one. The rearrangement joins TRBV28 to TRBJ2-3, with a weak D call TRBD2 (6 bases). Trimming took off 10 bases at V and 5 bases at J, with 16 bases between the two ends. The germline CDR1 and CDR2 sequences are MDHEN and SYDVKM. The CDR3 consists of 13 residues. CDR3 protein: CATTLGGGDTQYF. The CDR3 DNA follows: TGTGCCACAACTTTGGGGGGTGGAGATACGCAGTATTTT.

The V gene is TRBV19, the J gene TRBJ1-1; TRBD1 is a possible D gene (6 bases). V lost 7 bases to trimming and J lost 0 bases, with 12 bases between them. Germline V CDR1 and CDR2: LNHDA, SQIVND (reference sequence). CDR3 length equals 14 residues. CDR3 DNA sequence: TGTGCCAGTAAAGGGGACACCCTGAACACTGAAGCTTTCTTT. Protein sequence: CASKGDTLNTEAFF.

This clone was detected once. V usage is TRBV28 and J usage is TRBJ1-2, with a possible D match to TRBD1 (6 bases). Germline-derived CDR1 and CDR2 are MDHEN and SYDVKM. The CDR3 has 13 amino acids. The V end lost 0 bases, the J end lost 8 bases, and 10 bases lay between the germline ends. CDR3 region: CASSLWAGEGYTF. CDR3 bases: TGTGCCAGCAGTTTATGGGCAGGGGAAGGCTACACCTTC.

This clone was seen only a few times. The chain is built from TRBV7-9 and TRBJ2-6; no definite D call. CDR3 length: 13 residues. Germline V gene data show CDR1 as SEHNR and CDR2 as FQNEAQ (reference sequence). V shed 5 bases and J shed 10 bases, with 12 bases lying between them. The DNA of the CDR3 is TGTGCCAGCAGCCCACCCAGCAGGAACGTCCTGACTTTC. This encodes CASSPPSRNVLTF.

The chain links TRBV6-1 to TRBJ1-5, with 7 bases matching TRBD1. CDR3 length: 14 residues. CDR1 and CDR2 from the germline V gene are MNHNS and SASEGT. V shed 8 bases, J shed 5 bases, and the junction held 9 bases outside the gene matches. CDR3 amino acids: CASANRGGHQPQHF. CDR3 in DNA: TGTGCCAGCGCGAACAGGGGAGGCCATCAGCCCCAGCATTTT.

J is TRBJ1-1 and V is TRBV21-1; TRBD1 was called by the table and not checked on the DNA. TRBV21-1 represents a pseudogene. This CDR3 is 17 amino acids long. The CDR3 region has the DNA TGTGCCAGCAGCACCTCCGGGACAGGGATTAGGAACACTGAAGCTTTCTTT. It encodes CASSTSGTGIRNTEAFF.

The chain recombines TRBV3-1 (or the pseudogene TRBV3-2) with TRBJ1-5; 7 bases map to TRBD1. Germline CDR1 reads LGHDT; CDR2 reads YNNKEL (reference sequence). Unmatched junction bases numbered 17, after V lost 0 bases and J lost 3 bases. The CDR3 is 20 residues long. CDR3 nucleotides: TGTGCCAGCAGCCAAGACGTATCGGTAGCCGGGACAGACCACAATCAGCCCCAGCATTTT. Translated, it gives CASSQDVSVAGTDHNQPQHF.

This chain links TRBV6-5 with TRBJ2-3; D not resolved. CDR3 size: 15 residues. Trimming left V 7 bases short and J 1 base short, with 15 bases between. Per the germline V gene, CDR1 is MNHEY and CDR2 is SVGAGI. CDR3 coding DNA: TGTGCCAGCACGGATAACTACGCGGGCACAGATACGCAGTATTTT. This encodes CASTDNYAGTDTQYF.

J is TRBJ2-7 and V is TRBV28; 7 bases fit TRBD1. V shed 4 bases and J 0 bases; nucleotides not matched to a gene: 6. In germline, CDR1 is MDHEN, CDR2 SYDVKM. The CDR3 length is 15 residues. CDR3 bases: TGTGCCAGCAGTTCCCCCAGGGACAGCTCCTACGAGCAGTACTTC. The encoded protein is CASSSPRDSSYEQYF.

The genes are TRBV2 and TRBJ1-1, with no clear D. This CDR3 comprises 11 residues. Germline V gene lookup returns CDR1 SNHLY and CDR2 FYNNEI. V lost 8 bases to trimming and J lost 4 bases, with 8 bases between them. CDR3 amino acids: CASGGGTEAFF. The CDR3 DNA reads TGTGCCAGCGGAGGTGGCACTGAAGCTTTCTTT.

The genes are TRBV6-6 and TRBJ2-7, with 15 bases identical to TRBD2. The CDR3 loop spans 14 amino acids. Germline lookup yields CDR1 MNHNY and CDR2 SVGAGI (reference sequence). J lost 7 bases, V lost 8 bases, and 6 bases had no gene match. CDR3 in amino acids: CASGTSGGSLEQYF. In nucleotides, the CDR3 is TGTGCCAGCGGGACTAGCGGGGGGTCCTTAGAGCAGTACTTC.

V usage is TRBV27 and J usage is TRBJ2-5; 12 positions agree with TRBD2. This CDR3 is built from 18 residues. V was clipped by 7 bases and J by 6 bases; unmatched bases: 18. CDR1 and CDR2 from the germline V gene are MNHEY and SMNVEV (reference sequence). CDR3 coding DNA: TGTGCCAGCACCTCTGACCCCGAACTAGCGGGAGGATCGAAGACCCAGTACTTC. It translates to CASTSDPELAGGSKTQYF.

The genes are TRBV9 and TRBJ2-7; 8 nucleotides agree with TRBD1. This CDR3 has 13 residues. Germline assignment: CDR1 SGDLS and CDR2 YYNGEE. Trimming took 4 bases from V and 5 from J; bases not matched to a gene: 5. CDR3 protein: CASSPQGAHEQYF. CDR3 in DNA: TGTGCCAGCAGCCCCCAGGGGGCCCACGAGCAGTACTTC.

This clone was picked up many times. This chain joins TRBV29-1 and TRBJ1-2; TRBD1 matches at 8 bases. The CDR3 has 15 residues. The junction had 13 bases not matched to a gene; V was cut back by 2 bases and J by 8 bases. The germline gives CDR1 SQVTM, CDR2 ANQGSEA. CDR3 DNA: TGCAGCGTTGAATGGGGGGCAGGGGGCTTAGGAGGCTACACCTTC. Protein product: CSVEWGAGGLGGYTF.

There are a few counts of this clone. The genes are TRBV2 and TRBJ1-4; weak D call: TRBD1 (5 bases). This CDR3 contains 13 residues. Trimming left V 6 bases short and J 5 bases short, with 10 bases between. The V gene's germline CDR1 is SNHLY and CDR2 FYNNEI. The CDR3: CASRTDSNEKLFF. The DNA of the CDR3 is TGTGCCAGCAGGACAGATTCGAATGAAAAACTGTTTTTT.

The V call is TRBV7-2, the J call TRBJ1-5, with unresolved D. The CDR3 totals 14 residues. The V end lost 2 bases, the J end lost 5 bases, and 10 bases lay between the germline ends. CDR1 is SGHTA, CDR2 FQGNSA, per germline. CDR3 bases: TGTGCCAGCAGCTTAAGCGGGCAGGATCAGCCCCAGCATTTT. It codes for CASSLSGQDQPQHF.

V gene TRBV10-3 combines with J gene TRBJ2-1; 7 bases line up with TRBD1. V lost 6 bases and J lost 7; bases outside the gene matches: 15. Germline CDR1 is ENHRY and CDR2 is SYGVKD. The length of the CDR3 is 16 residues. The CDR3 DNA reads TGTGCCATCAGCGGGACAGCCGGACGGGCATTTAATGAGCAGTTCTTC. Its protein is CAISGTAGRAFNEQFF.

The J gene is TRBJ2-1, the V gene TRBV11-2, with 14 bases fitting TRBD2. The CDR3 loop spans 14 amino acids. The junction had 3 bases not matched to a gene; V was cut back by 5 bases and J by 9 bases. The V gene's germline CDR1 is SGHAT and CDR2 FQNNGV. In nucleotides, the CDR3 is TGTGCCAGCAGCACCGGACTAGCGGGAGGTGAGCAGTTCTTC. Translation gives CASSTGLAGGEQFF. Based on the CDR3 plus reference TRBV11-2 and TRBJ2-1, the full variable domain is EAGVAQSPRYKIIEKRQSVAFWCNPISGHATLYWYQQILGQGPKLLIQFQNNGVVDDSQLPKDRFSAERLKGVDSTLKIQPAKLEDSAVYLCASSTGLAGGEQFFGPGTRLTVL.

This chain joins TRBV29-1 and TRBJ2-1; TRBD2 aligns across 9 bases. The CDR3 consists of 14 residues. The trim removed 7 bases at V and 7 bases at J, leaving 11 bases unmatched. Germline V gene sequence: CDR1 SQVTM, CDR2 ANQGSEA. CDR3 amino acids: CSGASGTSKNEQFF. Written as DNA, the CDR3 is TGCAGCGGCGCCTCCGGGACTAGCAAAAATGAGCAGTTCTTC.

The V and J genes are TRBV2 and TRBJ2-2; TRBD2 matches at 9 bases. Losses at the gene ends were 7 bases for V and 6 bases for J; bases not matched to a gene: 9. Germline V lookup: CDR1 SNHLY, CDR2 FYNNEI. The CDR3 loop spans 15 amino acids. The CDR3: CASISGSVFAGELFF. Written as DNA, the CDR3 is TGTGCCAGCATTAGCGGGAGTGTCTTTGCCGGGGAGCTGTTTTTT.

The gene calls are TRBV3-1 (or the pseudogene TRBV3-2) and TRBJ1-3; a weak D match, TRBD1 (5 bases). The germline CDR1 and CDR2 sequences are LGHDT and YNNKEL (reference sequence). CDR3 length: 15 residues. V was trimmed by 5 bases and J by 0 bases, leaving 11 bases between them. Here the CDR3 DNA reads TGTGCCAGCAGCAAACAGGTGATCTCTGGAAACACCATATATTTT. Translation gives CASSKQVISGNTIYF.

The CDR3 coding sequence is TGCAGTGCTAGACGGAGTGGCGGCTACACCTTC. Encoded protein: CSARRSGGYTF. The V and J genes are TRBV20-1 and TRBJ1-2; D gene uncertain. Per germline, CDR1 DFQATT and CDR2 SNEGSKA (reference sequence). CDR3 length equals 11 residues. Between the trimmed V and J ends, which lost 2 bases and 8 bases, there was a span of 9 bases.

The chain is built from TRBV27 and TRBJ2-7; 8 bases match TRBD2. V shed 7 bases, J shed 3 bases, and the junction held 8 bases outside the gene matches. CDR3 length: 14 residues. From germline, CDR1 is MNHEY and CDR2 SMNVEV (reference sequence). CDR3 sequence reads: CASTRYAGGYEQYF. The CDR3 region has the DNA TGTGCCAGCACCCGATACGCGGGGGGCTACGAGCAGTACTTC.